The rows below give T cell receptor beta chains drawn from one sample of a study of post-analysis software for immune sequencing data. Via MiXCR, TCRdb re-called the PCR reads, giving one row per CDR3 protein. The sample shows a few hundred thousand distinct CDR3 sequences, 35% to 45% of them seen only once. The specimen was blood. The source is a girl aged 2-10 years with multiple sclerosis. Each CDR3 is given with its conserved first and last residue. The order of the fields is D gene, clone size, V gene, J gene, CDR3 DNA, CDR3 protein. A D gene is named only where the DNA matches it firmly. Not all rows give a size; the values are once, few, many and, for expanded clones, a class.

d_call: -
clone_size: -
v_call: TRBV7-2
j_call: TRBJ2-5
cdr3_nt: TGTGCCAGCAGCTCTCTGACCCATCCCCGGGAGACCCAGTACTTC
cdr3_aa: CASSSLTHPRETQYF

d_call: -
clone_size: -
v_call: TRBV29-1
j_call: TRBJ2-5
cdr3_nt: TGCAGCGTTTGGGAAGAGACCCAGTACTTC
cdr3_aa: CSVWEETQYF

d_call: -
clone_size: -
v_call: TRBV5-1
j_call: TRBJ2-7
cdr3_nt: TGCGCCAGCAGCTTCCCCACCGACCATGCGAACTACGAGCAGTACTTC
cdr3_aa: CASSFPTDHANYEQYF

d_call: -
clone_size: few
v_call: TRBV5-1
j_call: TRBJ2-7
cdr3_nt: TGCGCCAGCAGCCCGCAGGGACTTCACACTTACGAGCAGTACTTC
cdr3_aa: CASSPQGLHTYEQYF

d_call: -
clone_size: -
v_call: TRBV7-9
j_call: TRBJ1-2
cdr3_nt: TGTGCCAGCAGCGGAACCGGGACGGACTATGGCTACACCTTC
cdr3_aa: CASSGTGTDYGYTF

d_call: -
clone_size: -
v_call: TRBV28
j_call: TRBJ2-5
cdr3_nt: TGTGCCAGCAGGACACCCTCGAGGGAGGAGACCCAGTACTTC
cdr3_aa: CASRTPSREETQYF

d_call: -
clone_size: once
v_call: TRBV5-1
j_call: TRBJ1-4
cdr3_nt: TGCGCCAGCAGGCAGACAGGATCAACTAATGAAAAACTGTTTTTT
cdr3_aa: CASRQTGSTNEKLFF

d_call: -
clone_size: -
v_call: TRBV13
j_call: TRBJ2-6
cdr3_nt: TGTGCCAGCAGCCATAACTTGGGGAGCGGGGCCAACGTCCTGACTTTC
cdr3_aa: CASSHNLGSGANVLTF

d_call: TRBD1
clone_size: -
v_call: TRBV3-1
j_call: TRBJ1-2
cdr3_nt: TGTGCCAACAGCCAAGATTTAGCGACAGGGGGTGGCTACACCTTC
cdr3_aa: CANSQDLATGGGYTF

d_call: -
clone_size: -
v_call: TRBV12-3/TRBV12-4
j_call: TRBJ2-7
cdr3_nt: TGTGCCAGCAGTTTAGGCGAGGGGACGCCCTACGAGCAGTACTTC
cdr3_aa: CASSLGEGTPYEQYF

d_call: TRBD2
clone_size: -
v_call: TRBV20-1
j_call: TRBJ2-7
cdr3_nt: TGCAGTGCTAGCGGGAGGCTTACCTACGAGCAGTACTTC
cdr3_aa: CSASGRLTYEQYF

d_call: -
clone_size: -
v_call: TRBV6-5
j_call: TRBJ2-6
cdr3_nt: TGTGCCAGCAGTTACTCTATGGTTTCTGGGGCCAACGTCCTGACTTTC
cdr3_aa: CASSYSMVSGANVLTF

d_call: TRBD1
clone_size: few
v_call: TRBV7-9
j_call: TRBJ2-5
cdr3_nt: TGTGCCAGCAGCCAGGGGGCAGGGGTCCAAGAGACCCAGTACTTC
cdr3_aa: CASSQGAGVQETQYF

d_call: -
clone_size: -
v_call: TRBV2
j_call: TRBJ1-1
cdr3_nt: TGTGCCAGCAGTCTCGACCGAAGAGCTCCGGGGGACACTGAAGCTTTCTTT
cdr3_aa: CASSLDRRAPGDTEAFF

d_call: -
clone_size: -
v_call: TRBV20-1
j_call: TRBJ2-7
cdr3_nt: TGCAGTGCTAGAGTCCCCGGGACGGCCTCCTACGAGCAGTACTTC
cdr3_aa: CSARVPGTASYEQYF

d_call: -
clone_size: -
v_call: TRBV6-2/TRBV6-3
j_call: TRBJ1-2
cdr3_nt: TGTGCCAGCAGCCGGGCCTCCTATGGCTACACCTTC
cdr3_aa: CASSRASYGYTF

d_call: -
clone_size: -
v_call: TRBV6-5
j_call: TRBJ2-6
cdr3_nt: TGTGCCAGCAGTTACTCGGCTTACTCGGTAAATGGGGCCAACGTCCTGACTTTC
cdr3_aa: CASSYSAYSVNGANVLTF

d_call: TRBD2
clone_size: -
v_call: TRBV12-3/TRBV12-4
j_call: TRBJ2-3
cdr3_nt: TGTGCCAGCAGTTTTGGGGGACTAGCGGGGGACACAGATACGCAGTATTTT
cdr3_aa: CASSFGGLAGDTDTQYF

d_call: -
clone_size: -
v_call: TRBV28
j_call: TRBJ1-5
cdr3_nt: TGTGCCAGCAGTTTGCGGGGGGCGAGCAGTCAGCCCCAGCATTTT
cdr3_aa: CASSLRGASSQPQHF

d_call: -
clone_size: once
v_call: TRBV20-1
j_call: TRBJ1-2
cdr3_nt: TGCAGTGCTAGAGGATGGAGGTTTGCTAACTATGGCTACACCTTC
cdr3_aa: CSARGWRFANYGYTF

d_call: -
clone_size: -
v_call: TRBV7-2
j_call: TRBJ2-5
cdr3_nt: TGTGCCAGCAGCTTAGCGCTCGTTCTCGAGACCCAGTACTTC
cdr3_aa: CASSLALVLETQYF

d_call: TRBD1
clone_size: few
v_call: TRBV18
j_call: TRBJ2-7
cdr3_nt: TGTGCCAGCTCACCTTATCGACAGGGGTATTACGAGCAGTACTTC
cdr3_aa: CASSPYRQGYYEQYF

d_call: -
clone_size: -
v_call: TRBV12-3/TRBV12-4
j_call: TRBJ1-1
cdr3_nt: TGTGCCAGCAGTTTAGATATCGGCAGCCATGAAGCTTTCTTT
cdr3_aa: CASSLDIGSHEAFF

d_call: TRBD2
clone_size: few
v_call: TRBV4-3
j_call: TRBJ2-7
cdr3_nt: TGCGCCAGCAGCCAAGACAGCAGCGGGAGGGCCGGGGAGCAGTACTTC
cdr3_aa: CASSQDSSGRAGEQYF

d_call: -
clone_size: few
v_call: TRBV7-9
j_call: TRBJ2-3
cdr3_nt: TGTGCCAGCAGCTTGCTTCCTCAAGATACGCAGTATTTT
cdr3_aa: CASSLLPQDTQYF

d_call: -
clone_size: -
v_call: TRBV5-1
j_call: TRBJ1-1
cdr3_nt: TGCGCCAGCAGCTTCGGTCCGGTGACTAACGCTGAAGCTTTCTTT
cdr3_aa: CASSFGPVTNAEAFF

d_call: TRBD1
clone_size: -
v_call: TRBV7-3
j_call: TRBJ2-7
cdr3_nt: TGTGCCAGCAGCTTACAGACAGGGCCCTACGAGCAGTACTTC
cdr3_aa: CASSLQTGPYEQYF

d_call: TRBD2
clone_size: -
v_call: TRBV20-1
j_call: TRBJ2-7
cdr3_nt: TGCAGTGCTAGAGTGGAGACTAGCGGCGAGCAGTACTTC
cdr3_aa: CSARVETSGEQYF

d_call: TRBD1
clone_size: few
v_call: TRBV29-1
j_call: TRBJ1-2
cdr3_nt: TGCAGCGTTCAAAGAATGGGGACAGGGGGATCTATCTATGGCTACACCTTC
cdr3_aa: CSVQRMGTGGSIYGYTF

d_call: -
clone_size: few
v_call: TRBV6-4
j_call: TRBJ2-1
cdr3_nt: TGTGCCAGCAGTGACAATGGGTCCTACAATGAGCAGTTCTTC
cdr3_aa: CASSDNGSYNEQFF

d_call: -
clone_size: -
v_call: TRBV3-1
j_call: TRBJ1-2
cdr3_nt: TGTGCCAGCAGCCAAGAGCACGGCTATGGCTACACCTTC
cdr3_aa: CASSQEHGYGYTF

d_call: TRBD1
clone_size: few
v_call: TRBV7-2
j_call: TRBJ2-1
cdr3_nt: TGTGCCAGCAGCTTTCCCGGGACAGGGGATCACAATGAGCAGTTCTTC
cdr3_aa: CASSFPGTGDHNEQFF

d_call: -
clone_size: -
v_call: TRBV20-1
j_call: TRBJ1-2
cdr3_nt: TGCAGTGCTAGATTGGGGGTCGGGGGCTACACCTTC
cdr3_aa: CSARLGVGGYTF

d_call: -
clone_size: few
v_call: TRBV7-9
j_call: TRBJ2-3
cdr3_nt: TGTGCCAGCAGCCGGAACCCTAGCACAGATACGCAGTATTTT
cdr3_aa: CASSRNPSTDTQYF

d_call: -
clone_size: -
v_call: TRBV4-1
j_call: TRBJ2-1
cdr3_nt: TGCGCCAGCAGCCAAGACTCCGTCGAGCAGTTCTTC
cdr3_aa: CASSQDSVEQFF

d_call: -
clone_size: -
v_call: TRBV7-2
j_call: TRBJ2-7
cdr3_nt: TGTGCCAGCAGCTCAGCCGGGACCCCAGACGAGCAGTACTTC
cdr3_aa: CASSSAGTPDEQYF

d_call: -
clone_size: -
v_call: TRBV12-3/TRBV12-4
j_call: TRBJ2-1
cdr3_nt: TGTGCCAGCAGAACCGTTAGGGGGGCTGGTGAGCAGTTCTTC
cdr3_aa: CASRTVRGAGEQFF

d_call: -
clone_size: -
v_call: TRBV29-1
j_call: TRBJ1-1
cdr3_nt: TGCAGCGTTAAGGTGCGAAGGGTTGAAGCTTTCTTT
cdr3_aa: CSVKVRRVEAFF

d_call: -
clone_size: -
v_call: TRBV3-1
j_call: TRBJ2-1
cdr3_nt: TGTGCCAGCAGCCAAGCGCCCTCCGATGAGCAGTTCTTC
cdr3_aa: CASSQAPSDEQFF

d_call: TRBD2
clone_size: few
v_call: TRBV4-2
j_call: TRBJ2-6
cdr3_nt: TGTGCCAGCAGCCACCGACTAGCGGGAGGGACCTCTGGGGCCAACGTCCTGACTTTC
cdr3_aa: CASSHRLAGGTSGANVLTF

d_call: TRBD1
clone_size: -
v_call: TRBV20-1
j_call: TRBJ1-5
cdr3_nt: TGCAGTGCAAGACCCCAGGGGGCTCAGTTTCAGCCCCAGCATTTT
cdr3_aa: CSARPQGAQFQPQHF

d_call: -
clone_size: -
v_call: TRBV5-6
j_call: TRBJ2-5
cdr3_nt: TGTGCCAGCAGCTTGGACGGACGCGGGGCCTTCCAAGAGACCCAGTACTTC
cdr3_aa: CASSLDGRGAFQETQYF

d_call: -
clone_size: -
v_call: TRBV6-1
j_call: TRBJ1-5
cdr3_nt: TGTGCCAGCAGTGAGGGCAGCGGGAATCAGCCCCAGCATTTT
cdr3_aa: CASSEGSGNQPQHF

d_call: -
clone_size: few
v_call: TRBV4-3
j_call: TRBJ2-1
cdr3_nt: TGCGCCAGCAGCTGTCCGAGCGGGCCTCCCTACAATGAGCAGTTCTTC
cdr3_aa: CASSCPSGPPYNEQFF

d_call: -
clone_size: few
v_call: TRBV29-1
j_call: TRBJ2-1
cdr3_nt: TGCAGCGTATACGGACAGCTAAATGAGCAGTTCTTC
cdr3_aa: CSVYGQLNEQFF

d_call: -
clone_size: -
v_call: TRBV5-6
j_call: TRBJ2-7
cdr3_nt: TGTGCCAGCAATAGAGAGAACTACGAGCAGTACTTC
cdr3_aa: CASNRENYEQYF

d_call: TRBD2
clone_size: -
v_call: TRBV18
j_call: TRBJ2-5
cdr3_nt: TGTGCCAGCTCACCAACCGGGACTAGCGGGAGGAGGGAGTACTTC
cdr3_aa: CASSPTGTSGRREYF

d_call: -
clone_size: -
v_call: TRBV20-1
j_call: TRBJ1-4
cdr3_nt: TGCAGTGCTAGCCCGCCGAACGAAAAACTGTTTTTT
cdr3_aa: CSASPPNEKLFF

d_call: -
clone_size: -
v_call: TRBV24-1
j_call: TRBJ1-2
cdr3_nt: TGTGCCACCAGTGATGCAGGGGATCCAGGGAACTATGGCTACACCTTC
cdr3_aa: CATSDAGDPGNYGYTF

d_call: -
clone_size: -
v_call: TRBV7-6
j_call: TRBJ2-7
cdr3_nt: TGTACCAGCAGCTTAAACTTCCTCTCCTACGAGCAGTACTTC
cdr3_aa: CTSSLNFLSYEQYF

d_call: -
clone_size: few
v_call: TRBV7-2
j_call: TRBJ2-3
cdr3_nt: TGTGCCAGCAGCTTTACGGGGTCCCTAGATACGCAGTATTTT
cdr3_aa: CASSFTGSLDTQYF

d_call: -
clone_size: few
v_call: TRBV28
j_call: TRBJ1-2
cdr3_nt: TGTGCCAGCAGGAATAACTATGGCTACACCTTC
cdr3_aa: CASRNNYGYTF

d_call: -
clone_size: -
v_call: TRBV4-1
j_call: TRBJ1-5
cdr3_nt: TGCGCCAGCAGCCAAATTGGGAACTATCAGCCCCAGCATTTT
cdr3_aa: CASSQIGNYQPQHF

d_call: -
clone_size: few
v_call: TRBV12-3/TRBV12-4
j_call: TRBJ2-6
cdr3_nt: TGTGCCAGCAGTCACGGTCGGGGGGGGGCCAACGTCCTGACTTTC
cdr3_aa: CASSHGRGGANVLTF

d_call: TRBD1
clone_size: few
v_call: TRBV7-6
j_call: TRBJ1-2
cdr3_nt: TGTGCCAGCAGCCAAGCAGGGGGCTATGGCTACACCTTC
cdr3_aa: CASSQAGGYGYTF

d_call: TRBD1
clone_size: -
v_call: TRBV7-9
j_call: TRBJ1-3
cdr3_nt: TGTGCCAGCAGCCTCCGGACAGGGCGATACACCATATATTTT
cdr3_aa: CASSLRTGRYTIYF

d_call: TRBD1
clone_size: -
v_call: TRBV29-1
j_call: TRBJ2-7
cdr3_nt: TGCAGCCTTTCCAGGGGGCCCTCCTACGAGCAGTACTTC
cdr3_aa: CSLSRGPSYEQYF

d_call: TRBD1
clone_size: few
v_call: TRBV6-5
j_call: TRBJ1-2
cdr3_nt: TGTGCCAGCAGCCTCTCTTGGGACAGCTATGGCTACACCTTC
cdr3_aa: CASSLSWDSYGYTF

d_call: -
clone_size: -
v_call: TRBV12-3/TRBV12-4
j_call: TRBJ1-2
cdr3_nt: TGTGCCAGCACCCCGGGCGGGTGGCTCGATGGCTACACCTTC
cdr3_aa: CASTPGGWLDGYTF

d_call: -
clone_size: -
v_call: TRBV6-5
j_call: TRBJ1-6
cdr3_nt: TGTGCCAGCAGTTACATGGGGTTTAATTCACCCCTCCACTTT
cdr3_aa: CASSYMGFNSPLHF